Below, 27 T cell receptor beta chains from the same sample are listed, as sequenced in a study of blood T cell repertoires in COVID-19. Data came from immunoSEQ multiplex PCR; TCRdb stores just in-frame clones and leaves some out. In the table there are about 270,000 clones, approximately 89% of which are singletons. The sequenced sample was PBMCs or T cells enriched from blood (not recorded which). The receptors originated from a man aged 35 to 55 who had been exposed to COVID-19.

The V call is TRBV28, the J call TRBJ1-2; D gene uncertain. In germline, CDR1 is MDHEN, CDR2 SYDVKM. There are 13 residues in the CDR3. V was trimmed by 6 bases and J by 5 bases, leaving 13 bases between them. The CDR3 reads CASRTPGRYGYTF. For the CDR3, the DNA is TGTGCCAGCAGAACGCCGGGGAGATATGGCTACACCTTC.

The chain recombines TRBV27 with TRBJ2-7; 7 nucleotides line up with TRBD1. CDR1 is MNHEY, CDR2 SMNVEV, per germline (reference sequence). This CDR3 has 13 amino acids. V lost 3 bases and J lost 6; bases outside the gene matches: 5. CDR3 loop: CASSFKGAGEQYF. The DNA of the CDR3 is TGTGCCAGCAGTTTCAAGGGGGCTGGCGAGCAGTACTTC.

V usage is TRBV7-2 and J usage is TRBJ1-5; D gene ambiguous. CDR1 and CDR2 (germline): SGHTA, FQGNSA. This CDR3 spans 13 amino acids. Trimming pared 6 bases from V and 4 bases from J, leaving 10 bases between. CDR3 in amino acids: CASRLTTNQPQHF. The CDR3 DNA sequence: TGTGCCAGCAGGCTCACGACTAATCAGCCCCAGCATTTT.

This CDR3 is CASSTTGTDLGYGYTF. In DNA, the CDR3 is TGTGCCAGCAGCACGACAGGGACCGATCTAGGCTATGGCTACACCTTC. V gene TRBV7-2 combines with J gene TRBJ1-2, with 7 nucleotides matching TRBD1. V was pared by 5 bases and J by 4 bases, with 13 bases of the junction left unmatched. The CDR3 runs 16 residues. Germline CDR1 is SGHTA and CDR2 is FQGNSA.

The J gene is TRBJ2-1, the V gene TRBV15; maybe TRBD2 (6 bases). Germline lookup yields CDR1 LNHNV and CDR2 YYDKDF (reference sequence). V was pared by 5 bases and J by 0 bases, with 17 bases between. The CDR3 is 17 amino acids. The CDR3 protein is CATSAAGRGNSYNEQFF. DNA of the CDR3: TGTGCCACCAGCGCAGCCGGCCGGGGGAACTCCTACAATGAGCAGTTCTTC.

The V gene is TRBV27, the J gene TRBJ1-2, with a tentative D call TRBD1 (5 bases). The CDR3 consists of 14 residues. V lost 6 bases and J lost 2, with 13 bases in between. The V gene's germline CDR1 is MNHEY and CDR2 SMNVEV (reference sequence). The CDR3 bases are TGTGCCAGCAGCCCATTGGGGGGGAACTATGGCTACACCTTC. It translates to CASSPLGGNYGYTF.

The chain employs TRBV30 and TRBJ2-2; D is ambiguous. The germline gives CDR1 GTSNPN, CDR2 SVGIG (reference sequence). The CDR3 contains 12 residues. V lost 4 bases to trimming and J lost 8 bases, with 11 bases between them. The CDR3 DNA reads TGTGCCTGGATCCGCCCAACTGGGGAGCTGTTTTTT. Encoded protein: CAWIRPTGELFF.

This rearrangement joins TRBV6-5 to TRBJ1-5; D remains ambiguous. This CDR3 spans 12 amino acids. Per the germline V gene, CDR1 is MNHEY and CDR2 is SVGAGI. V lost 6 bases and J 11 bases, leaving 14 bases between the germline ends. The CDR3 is CASRDSGRSQHF. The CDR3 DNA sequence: TGTGCCAGCAGAGATTCGGGGAGGTCCCAGCATTTT.

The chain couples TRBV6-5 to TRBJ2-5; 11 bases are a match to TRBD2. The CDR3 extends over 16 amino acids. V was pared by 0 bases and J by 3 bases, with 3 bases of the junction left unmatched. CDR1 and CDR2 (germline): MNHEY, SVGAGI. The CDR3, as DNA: TGTGCCAGCAGTTACTCGGCGGGACTAGCGGAAGAGACCCAGTACTTC. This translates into CASSYSAGLAEETQYF.

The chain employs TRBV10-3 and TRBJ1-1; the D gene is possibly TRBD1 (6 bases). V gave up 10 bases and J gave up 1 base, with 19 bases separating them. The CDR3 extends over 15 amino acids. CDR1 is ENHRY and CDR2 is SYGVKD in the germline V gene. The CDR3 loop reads CATKKPGQENTEAFF. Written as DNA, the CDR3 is TGTGCCACCAAAAAGCCGGGACAAGAGAACACTGAAGCTTTCTTT.

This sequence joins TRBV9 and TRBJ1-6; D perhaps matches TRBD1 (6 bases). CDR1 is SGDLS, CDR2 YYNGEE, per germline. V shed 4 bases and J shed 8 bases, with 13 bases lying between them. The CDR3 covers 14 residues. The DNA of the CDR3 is TGTGCCAGCAGCCCTGGGGGGGCGCATTCACCCCTCCACTTT. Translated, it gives CASSPGGAHSPLHF. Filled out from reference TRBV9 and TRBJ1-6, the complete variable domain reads DSGVTQTPKHLITATGQRVTLRCSPRSGDLSVYWYQQSLDQGLQFLIQYYNGEERAKGNILERFSAQQFPDLHSELNLSSLELGDSALYFCASSPGGAHSPLHFGNGTRLTVT.

The CDR3 loop reads CASSFNSPAEAFF. CDR3 nucleotides: TGTGCCAGCAGCTTTAACAGCCCGGCTGAAGCTTTCTTT. The J gene is TRBJ1-1, the V gene TRBV14; D gene ambiguous. Germline V CDR1 and CDR2: SGHDN, FVKESK. This CDR3 contains 13 residues. V gave up 5 bases and J gave up 6 bases, with 13 bases separating them.

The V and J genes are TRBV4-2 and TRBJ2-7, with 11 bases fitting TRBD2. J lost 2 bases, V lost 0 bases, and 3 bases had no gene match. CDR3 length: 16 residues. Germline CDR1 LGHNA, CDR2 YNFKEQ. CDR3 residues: CASSQEVAGGTYEQYF. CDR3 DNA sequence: TGTGCCAGCAGCCAAGAGGTAGCGGGAGGGACCTACGAGCAGTACTTC.

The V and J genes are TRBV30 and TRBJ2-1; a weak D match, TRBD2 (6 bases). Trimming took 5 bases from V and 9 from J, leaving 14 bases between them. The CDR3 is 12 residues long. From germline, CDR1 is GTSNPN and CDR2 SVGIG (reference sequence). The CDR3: CAWSRAAGEQFF. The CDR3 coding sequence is TGTGCCTGGTCCCGGGCAGCGGGTGAGCAGTTCTTC. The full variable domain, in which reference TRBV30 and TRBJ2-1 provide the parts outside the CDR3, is SQTIHQWPATLVQPVGSPLSLECTVEGTSNPNLYWYRQAAGRGLQLLFYSVGIGQISSEVPQNLSASRPQDRQFILSSKKLLLSDSGFYLCAWSRAAGEQFFGPGTRLTVL.

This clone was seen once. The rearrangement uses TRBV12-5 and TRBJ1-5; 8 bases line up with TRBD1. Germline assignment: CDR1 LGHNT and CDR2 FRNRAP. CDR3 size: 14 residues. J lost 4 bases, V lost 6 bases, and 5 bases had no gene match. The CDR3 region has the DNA TGTGCTAGTGGCCCCGGACAGGGAAATCAGCCCCAGCATTTT. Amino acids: CASGPGQGNQPQHF.

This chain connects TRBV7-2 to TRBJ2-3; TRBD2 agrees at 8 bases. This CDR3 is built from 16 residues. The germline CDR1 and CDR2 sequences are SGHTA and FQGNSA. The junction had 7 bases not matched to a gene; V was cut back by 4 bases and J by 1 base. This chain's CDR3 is CASSSHSSGGTDTQYF. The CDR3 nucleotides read TGTGCCAGCAGCTCCCATAGTAGCGGGGGCACAGATACGCAGTATTTT.

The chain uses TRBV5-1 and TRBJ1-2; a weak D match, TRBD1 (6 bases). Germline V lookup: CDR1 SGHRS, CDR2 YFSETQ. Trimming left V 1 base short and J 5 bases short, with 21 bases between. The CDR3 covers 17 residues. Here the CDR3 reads CASSLISRPGGSYGYTF. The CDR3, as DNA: TGCGCCAGCAGCTTGATCTCCCGTCCGGGGGGCTCGTATGGCTACACCTTC.

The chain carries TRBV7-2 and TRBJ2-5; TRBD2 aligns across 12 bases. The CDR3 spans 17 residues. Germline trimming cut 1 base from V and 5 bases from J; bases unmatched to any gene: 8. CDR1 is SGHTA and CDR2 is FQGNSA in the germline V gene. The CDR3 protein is CASSLGLLAGGLETQYF. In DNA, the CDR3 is TGTGCCAGCAGCTTAGGTCTTCTAGCGGGAGGGTTGGAGACCCAGTACTTC.

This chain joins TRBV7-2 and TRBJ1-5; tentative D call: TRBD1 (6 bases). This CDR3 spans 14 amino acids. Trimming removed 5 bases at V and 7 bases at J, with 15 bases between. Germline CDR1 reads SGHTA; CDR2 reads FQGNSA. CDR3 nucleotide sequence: TGTGCCAGCAGCCTACAGGGCCCTGGGCAGCCCCAGCATTTT. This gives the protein CASSLQGPGQPQHF.

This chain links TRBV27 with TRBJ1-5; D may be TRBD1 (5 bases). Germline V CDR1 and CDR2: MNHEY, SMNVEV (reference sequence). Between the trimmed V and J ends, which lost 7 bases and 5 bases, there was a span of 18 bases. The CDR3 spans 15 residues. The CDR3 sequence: CASTPRAGKDQPQHF. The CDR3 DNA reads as TGTGCCAGCACCCCTCGGGCAGGGAAGGATCAGCCCCAGCATTTT.

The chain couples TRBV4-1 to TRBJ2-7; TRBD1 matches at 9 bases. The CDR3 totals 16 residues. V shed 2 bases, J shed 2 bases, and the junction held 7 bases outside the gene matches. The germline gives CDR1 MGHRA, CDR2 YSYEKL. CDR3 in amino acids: CASSQSTGTGTYEQYF. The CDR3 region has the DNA TGCGCCAGCAGCCAAAGTACCGGGACAGGGACCTACGAGCAGTACTTC.

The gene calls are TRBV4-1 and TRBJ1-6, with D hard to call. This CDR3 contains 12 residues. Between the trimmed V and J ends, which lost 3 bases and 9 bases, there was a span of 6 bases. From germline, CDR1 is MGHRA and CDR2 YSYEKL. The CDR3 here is CASSHRGSPLHF. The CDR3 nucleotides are TGCGCCAGCAGCCATCGAGGTTCACCCCTCCACTTT.

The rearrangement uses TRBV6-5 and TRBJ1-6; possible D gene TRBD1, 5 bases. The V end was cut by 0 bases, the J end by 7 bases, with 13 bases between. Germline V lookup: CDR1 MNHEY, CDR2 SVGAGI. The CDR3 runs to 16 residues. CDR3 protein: CASSYSLPRQNSPLHF. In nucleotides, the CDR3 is TGTGCCAGCAGTTACTCGCTCCCCCGACAGAATTCACCCCTCCACTTT.

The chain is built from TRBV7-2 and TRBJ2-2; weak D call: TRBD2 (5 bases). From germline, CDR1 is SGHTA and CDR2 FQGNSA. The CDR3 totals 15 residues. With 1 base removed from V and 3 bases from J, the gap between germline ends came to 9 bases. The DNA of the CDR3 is TGTGCCAGCAGCTTAGATTTCGGGGACACCGGGGAGCTGTTTTTT. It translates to CASSLDFGDTGELFF.

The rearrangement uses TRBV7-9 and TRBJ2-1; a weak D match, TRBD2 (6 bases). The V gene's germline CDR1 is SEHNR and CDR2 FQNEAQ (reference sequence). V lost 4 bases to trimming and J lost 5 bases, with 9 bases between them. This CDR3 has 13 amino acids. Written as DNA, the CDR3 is TGTGCCAGCAGCTCGACTAGAAACAATGAGCAGTTCTTC. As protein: CASSSTRNNEQFF.

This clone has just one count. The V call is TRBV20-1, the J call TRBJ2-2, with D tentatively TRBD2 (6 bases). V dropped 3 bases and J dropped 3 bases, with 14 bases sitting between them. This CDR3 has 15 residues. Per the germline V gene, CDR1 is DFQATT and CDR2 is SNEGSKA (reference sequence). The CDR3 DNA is TGCAGTGCTAGTCAGGGAGGCAGGGACACCGGGGAGCTGTTTTTT. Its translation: CSASQGGRDTGELFF.

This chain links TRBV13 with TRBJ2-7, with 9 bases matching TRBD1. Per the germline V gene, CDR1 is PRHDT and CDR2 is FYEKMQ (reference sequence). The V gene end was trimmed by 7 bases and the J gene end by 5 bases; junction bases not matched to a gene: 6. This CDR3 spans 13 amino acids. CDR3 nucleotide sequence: TGTGCCAGCACCTTGGACAGGGGCGACGAGCAGTACTTC. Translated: CASTLDRGDEQYF. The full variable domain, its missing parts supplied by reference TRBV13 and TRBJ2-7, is AAGVIQSPRHLIKEKRETATLKCYPIPRHDTVYWYQQGPGQDPQFLISFYEKMQSDKGSIPDRFSAQQFSDYHSELNMSSLELGDSALYFCASTLDRGDEQYFGPGTRLTVT.